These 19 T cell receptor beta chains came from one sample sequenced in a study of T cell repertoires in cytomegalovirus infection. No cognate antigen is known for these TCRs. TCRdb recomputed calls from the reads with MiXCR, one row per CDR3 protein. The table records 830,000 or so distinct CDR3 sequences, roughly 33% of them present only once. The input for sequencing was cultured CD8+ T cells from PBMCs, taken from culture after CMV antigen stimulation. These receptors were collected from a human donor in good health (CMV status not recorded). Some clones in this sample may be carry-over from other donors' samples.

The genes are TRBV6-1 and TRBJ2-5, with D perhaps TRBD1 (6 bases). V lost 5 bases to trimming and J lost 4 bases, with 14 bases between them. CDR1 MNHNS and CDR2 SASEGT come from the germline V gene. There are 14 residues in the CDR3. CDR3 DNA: TGTGCCAGCAGTACACCAACAGGGACAGAGACCCAGTACTTC. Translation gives CASSTPTGTETQYF.

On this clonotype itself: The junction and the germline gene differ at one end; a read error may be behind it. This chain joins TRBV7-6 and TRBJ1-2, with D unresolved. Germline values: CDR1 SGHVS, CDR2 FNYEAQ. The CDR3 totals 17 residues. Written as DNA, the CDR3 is TGTGCCAACAGCTCCCCGGGAGCCAATTTTTTGGGTCATGGCTACACCTTC. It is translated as CANSSPGANFLGHGYTF.

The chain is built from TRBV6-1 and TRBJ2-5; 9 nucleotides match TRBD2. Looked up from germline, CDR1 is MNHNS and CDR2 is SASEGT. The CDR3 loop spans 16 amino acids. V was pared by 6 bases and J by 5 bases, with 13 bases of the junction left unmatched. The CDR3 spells CASSLSSGLAGETQYF. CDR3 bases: TGTGCCAGCAGCTTAAGCTCGGGACTAGCCGGGGAGACCCAGTACTTC.

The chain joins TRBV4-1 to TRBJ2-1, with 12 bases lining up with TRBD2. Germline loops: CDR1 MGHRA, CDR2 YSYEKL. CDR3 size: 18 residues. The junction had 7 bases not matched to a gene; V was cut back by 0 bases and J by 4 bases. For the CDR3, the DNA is TGCGCCAGCAGCCAAGATGAAGGTGGACTAGCGGGGTACAATGAGCAGTTCTTC. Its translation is CASSQDEGGLAGYNEQFF.

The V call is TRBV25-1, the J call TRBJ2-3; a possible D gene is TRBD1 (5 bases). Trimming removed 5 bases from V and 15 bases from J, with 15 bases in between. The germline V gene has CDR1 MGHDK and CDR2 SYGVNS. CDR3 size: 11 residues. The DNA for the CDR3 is TGTGCCAGCAGTTTTGGGAAAAGGGGTTATTTT. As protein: CASSFGKRGYF.

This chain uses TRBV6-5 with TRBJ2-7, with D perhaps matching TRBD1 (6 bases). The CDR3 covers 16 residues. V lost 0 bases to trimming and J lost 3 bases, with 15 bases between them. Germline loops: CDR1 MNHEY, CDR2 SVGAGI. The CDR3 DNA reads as TGTGCCAGCAGTTACTCGGTCTTGGGCAGGGGCTACGAGCAGTACTTC. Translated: CASSYSVLGRGYEQYF.

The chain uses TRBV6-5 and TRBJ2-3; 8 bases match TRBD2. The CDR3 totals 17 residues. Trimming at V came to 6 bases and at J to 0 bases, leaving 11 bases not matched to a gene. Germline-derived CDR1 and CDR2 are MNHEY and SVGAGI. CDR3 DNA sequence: TGTGCCAGCAGAGGAGGACTAGCTGCAACTAGCACAGATACGCAGTATTTT. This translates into CASRGGLAATSTDTQYF.

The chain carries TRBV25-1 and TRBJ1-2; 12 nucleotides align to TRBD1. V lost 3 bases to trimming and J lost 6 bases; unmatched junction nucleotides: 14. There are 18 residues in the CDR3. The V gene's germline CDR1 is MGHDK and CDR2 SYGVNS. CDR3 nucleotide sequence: TGTGCCAGCAGTGACTGGGACAGGGGGCACCCCTTCCGGGATGGCTACACCTTC. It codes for CASSDWDRGHPFRDGYTF.

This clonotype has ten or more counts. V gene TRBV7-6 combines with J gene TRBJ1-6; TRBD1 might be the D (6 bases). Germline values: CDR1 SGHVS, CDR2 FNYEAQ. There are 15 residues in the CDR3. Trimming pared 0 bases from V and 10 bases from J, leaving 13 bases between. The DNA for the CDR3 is TGTGCCAGCAGCTTAGCAGGGGGGAAGGGGTCACCCCTCCACTTT. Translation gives CASSLAGGKGSPLHF. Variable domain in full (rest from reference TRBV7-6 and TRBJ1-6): GAGVSQSPRYKVTKRGQDVALRCDPISGHVSLYWYRQALGQGPEFLTYFNYEAQQDKSGLPNDRFSAERPEGSISTLTIQRTEQRDSAMYRCASSLAGGKGSPLHFGNGTRLTVT.

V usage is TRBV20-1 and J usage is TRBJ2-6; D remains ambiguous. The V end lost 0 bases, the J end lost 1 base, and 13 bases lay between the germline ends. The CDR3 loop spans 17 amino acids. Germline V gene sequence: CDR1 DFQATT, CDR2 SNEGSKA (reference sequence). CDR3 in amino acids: CSARDFGSLSGANVLTF. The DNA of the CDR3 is TGCAGTGCTAGAGATTTTGGCAGCCTTTCTGGGGCCAACGTCCTGACTTTC.

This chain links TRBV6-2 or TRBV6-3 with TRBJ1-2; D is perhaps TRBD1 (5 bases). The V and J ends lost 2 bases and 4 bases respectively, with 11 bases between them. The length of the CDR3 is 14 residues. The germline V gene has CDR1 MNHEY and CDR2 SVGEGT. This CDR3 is CASSYTQALYGYTF. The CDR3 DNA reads TGTGCCAGCAGTTACACACAGGCCCTCTATGGCTACACCTTC.

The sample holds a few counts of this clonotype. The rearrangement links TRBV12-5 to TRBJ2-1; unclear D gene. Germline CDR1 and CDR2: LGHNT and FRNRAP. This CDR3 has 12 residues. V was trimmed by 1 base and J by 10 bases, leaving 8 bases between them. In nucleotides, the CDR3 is TGTGCTAGTGGTTTGGGGCAAGTAGAGCAGTTCTTC. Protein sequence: CASGLGQVEQFF. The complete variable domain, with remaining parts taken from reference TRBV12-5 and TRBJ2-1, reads DARVTQTPRHKVTEMGQEVTMRCQPILGHNTVFWYRQTMMQGLELLAYFRNRAPLDDSGMPKDRFSAEMPDATLATLKIQPSEPRDSAVYFCASGLGQVEQFFGPGTRLTVL.

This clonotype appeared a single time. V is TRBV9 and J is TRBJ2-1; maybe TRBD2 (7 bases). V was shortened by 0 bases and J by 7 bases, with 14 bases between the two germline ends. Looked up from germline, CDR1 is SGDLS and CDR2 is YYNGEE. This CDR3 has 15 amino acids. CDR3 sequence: CASSVEVGGRNEQFF. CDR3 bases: TGTGCCAGCAGCGTAGAAGTGGGGGGGCGAAATGAGCAGTTCTTC.

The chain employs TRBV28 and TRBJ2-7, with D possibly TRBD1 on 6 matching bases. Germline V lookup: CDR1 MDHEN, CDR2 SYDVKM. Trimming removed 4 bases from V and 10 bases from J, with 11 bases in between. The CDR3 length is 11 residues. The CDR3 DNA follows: TGTGCCAGCAGTTCCGGGACAAGTCAGTACGTC. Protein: CASSSGTSQYV.

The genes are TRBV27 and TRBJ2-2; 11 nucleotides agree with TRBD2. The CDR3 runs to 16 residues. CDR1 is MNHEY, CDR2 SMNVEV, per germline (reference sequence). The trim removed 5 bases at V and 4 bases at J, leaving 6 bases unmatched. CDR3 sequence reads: CASSAPGLAVTGELFF. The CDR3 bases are TGTGCCAGCAGTGCCCCGGGACTAGCGGTCACCGGGGAGCTGTTTTTT.

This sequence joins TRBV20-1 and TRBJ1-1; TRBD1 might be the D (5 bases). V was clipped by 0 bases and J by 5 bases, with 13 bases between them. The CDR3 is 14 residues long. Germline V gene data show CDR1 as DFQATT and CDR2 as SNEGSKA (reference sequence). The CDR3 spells CSAREGGSGTEAFF. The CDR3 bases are TGCAGTGCTAGAGAGGGGGGGAGTGGGACTGAAGCTTTCTTT.

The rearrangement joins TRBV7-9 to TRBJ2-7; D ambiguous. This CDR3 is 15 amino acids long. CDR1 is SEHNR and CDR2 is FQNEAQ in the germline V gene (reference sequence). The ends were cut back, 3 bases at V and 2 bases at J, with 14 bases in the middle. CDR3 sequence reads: CASSFPDRTPYEQYF. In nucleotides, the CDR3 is TGTGCCAGCAGCTTTCCAGACCGGACGCCCTACGAGCAGTACTTC.

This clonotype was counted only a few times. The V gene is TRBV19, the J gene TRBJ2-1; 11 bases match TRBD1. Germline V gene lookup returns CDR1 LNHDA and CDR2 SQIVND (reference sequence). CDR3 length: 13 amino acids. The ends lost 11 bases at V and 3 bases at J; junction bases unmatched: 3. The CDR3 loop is CAGGQGGYNEQFF. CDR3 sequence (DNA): TGTGCCGGGGGACAGGGGGGCTACAATGAGCAGTTCTTC.

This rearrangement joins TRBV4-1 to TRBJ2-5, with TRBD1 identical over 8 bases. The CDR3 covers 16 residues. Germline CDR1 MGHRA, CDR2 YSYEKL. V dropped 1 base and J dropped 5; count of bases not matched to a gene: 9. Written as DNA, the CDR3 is TGCGCCAGCAGCCAAGGTTCGCAGGGGGCGTTGGAGACCCAGTACTTC. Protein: CASSQGSQGALETQYF.